These 21 T cell receptor beta chains were all obtained from the same sample, sequenced in a study of blood T cell repertoires in COVID-19. The repertoire was sequenced with immunoSEQ multiplex PCR; TCRdb's copy has only in-frame clones and lacks some. The repertoire consists of almost 200,000 clones, with approximately 87% occurring once and the leading ten covering 0.75% to 0.95%. Sequenced material: peripheral blood. Receptor source: a woman in her 70s with acute or convalescent COVID-19.

The V and J genes are TRBV7-2 and TRBJ1-5, with D possibly TRBD1 on 5 matching bases. The CDR3 consists of 13 residues. V lost 0 bases to trimming and J lost 11 bases, with 11 bases between them. CDR1 and CDR2 from the germline V gene are SGHTA and FQGNSA. The CDR3 DNA follows: TGTGCCAGCAGCTTAGCCAGGGAGGCGGCCCAGCATTTT. This translates into CASSLAREAAQHF.

The chain combines TRBV5-1 with TRBJ1-6; D not resolved. The CDR3 extends over 16 amino acids. Germline V gene lookup returns CDR1 SGHRS and CDR2 YFSETQ. V lost 0 bases and J lost 5, with 12 bases in between. This CDR3 is CASSLDLTPDNSPLHF. The CDR3 nucleotides read TGCGCCAGCAGCTTGGATCTAACCCCTGATAATTCACCCCTCCACTTT.

This chain connects TRBV27 to TRBJ1-1; 10 bases fit TRBD1. The CDR3 is 15 amino acids. From germline, CDR1 is MNHEY and CDR2 SMNVEV (reference sequence). Trimming at V came to 6 bases and at J to 4 bases, leaving 8 bases not matched to a gene. CDR3 in DNA: TGTGCCAGCAGAGACTTGACAGGGGGCATCACTGAAGCTTTCTTT. It specifies CASRDLTGGITEAFF.

The V gene is TRBV3-1 (or the pseudogene TRBV3-2), the J gene TRBJ2-2; the match to TRBD1 covers 8 bases. This CDR3 is 13 amino acids long. CDR1 is LGHDT and CDR2 is YNNKEL in the germline V gene (reference sequence). V gave up 1 base and J gave up 8 bases; unmatched junction bases: 0. CDR3 protein: CASSQGTGGELFF. CDR3 nucleotides: TGTGCCAGCAGCCAAGGGACAGGGGGGGAGCTGTTTTTT.

The CDR3 here is CASSPGGRAVNEQFF. In DNA, the CDR3 is TGTGCCAGCAGCCCGGGAGGGAGGGCCGTAAACGAGCAGTTCTTC. The rearrangement links TRBV6-5 to TRBJ2-1; 8 nucleotides line up with TRBD2. Trimming removed 6 bases from V and 10 bases from J; junction bases left unmatched: 14. Per germline, CDR1 MNHEY and CDR2 SVGAGI. This CDR3 region has 15 residues.

Comment on this clone: Other DNA sequences from this sample encode an identical CDR3 as well. The rearrangement uses TRBV28 and TRBJ1-2; possible D gene TRBD1, 6 bases. Germline CDR1 is MDHEN and CDR2 is SYDVKM. This CDR3 contains 11 residues. The V gene lost 9 bases and the J gene lost 4 bases, with 9 bases spanning the gap. CDR3 in DNA: TGTGCCAGTCTAGGGGGCTATGGCTACACCTTC. It specifies CASLGGYGYTF.

Of note for this clone: Other DNA sequences in the same sample also yield this CDR3. This chain connects TRBV18 to TRBJ2-7; 10 bases agree with TRBD1. This CDR3 region has 14 residues. The germline V gene has CDR1 KGHSH and CDR2 LQKENI. With 2 bases clipped from V and 2 bases from J, the junction kept 0 bases outside the gene matches. The CDR3 DNA follows: TGTGCCAGCTCACCAGGACAGGGGGCCTACGAGCAGTACTTC. It yields the protein CASSPGQGAYEQYF.

This chain uses TRBV6-6 with TRBJ2-7; no reliable D call. V lost 5 bases, J lost 4 bases, and 18 bases lay in between. The CDR3 is made up of 15 amino acids. Germline V gives CDR1 MNHNY, CDR2 SVGAGI (reference sequence). The CDR3 sequence: CASSPNHRVPYEQYF. Here the CDR3 DNA reads TGTGCCAGCAGTCCTAACCACCGGGTCCCATACGAGCAGTACTTC.

The V and J genes are TRBV19 and TRBJ2-4, with 7 nucleotides matching TRBD2. V lost 5 bases and J lost 3; bases outside the gene matches: 10. Germline lookup yields CDR1 LNHDA and CDR2 SQIVND (reference sequence). This CDR3 contains 16 residues. CDR3 in DNA: TGTGCCAGTAGTTCCCACGCGGGGGAGGGCAAAAACATTCAGTACTTC. Translation gives CASSSHAGEGKNIQYF.

The chain combines TRBV13 with TRBJ2-7; perhaps TRBD1 as D (7 bases). CDR1 is PRHDT, CDR2 FYEKMQ, per germline (reference sequence). The ends were cut back, 5 bases at V and 5 bases at J, with 10 bases in the middle. This CDR3 has 12 amino acids. CDR3 amino acids: CASSTRGDEQYF. The CDR3 DNA reads as TGTGCCAGCAGCACCAGGGGGGACGAGCAGTACTTC.

The V and J genes are TRBV5-1 and TRBJ2-5, with 7 bases that match TRBD1. The trim removed 5 bases at V and 2 bases at J, leaving 3 bases unmatched. Germline CDR1 SGHRS, CDR2 YFSETQ. The CDR3 totals 13 residues. The CDR3 nucleotides are TGCGCCAGCAGTGGGGGACAGCAAGAGACCCAGTACTTC. Amino acids: CASSGGQQETQYF. The entire variable domain, with the rest obtained from reference TRBV5-1 and TRBJ2-5, is as follows: KAGVTQTPRYLIKTRGQQVTLSCSPISGHRSVSWYQQTPGQGLQFLFEYFSETQRNKGNFPGRFSGRQFSNSRSEMNVSTLELGDSALYLCASSGGQQETQYFGPGTRLLVL.

V is TRBV5-1 and J is TRBJ1-3; 7 bases map to TRBD1. V shed 1 base and J 0 bases; nucleotides not matched to a gene: 7. Germline CDR1 and CDR2: SGHRS and YFSETQ. This CDR3 is built from 17 residues. CDR3 loop: CASSLTDRAGSGNTIYF. The CDR3, as DNA: TGCGCCAGCAGCTTGACCGACAGGGCTGGCTCTGGAAACACCATATATTTT.

This chain links TRBV7-8 with TRBJ2-7, with 12 positions matching TRBD2. The CDR3 spans 16 residues. Germline V gene data show CDR1 as SGHVS and CDR2 as FQNEAQ. V trimming: 5 bases; J trimming: 6 bases; junction bases outside the gene matches: 11. The CDR3 nucleotides read TGTGCCAGCAGCACGGGACTAGCGGGTCCGATGGGCGAGCAGTACTTC. Protein product: CASSTGLAGPMGEQYF.

J is TRBJ1-1 and V is TRBV11-2; D is unclear. Germline loops: CDR1 SGHAT, CDR2 FQNNGV. The CDR3 loop spans 13 amino acids. Trimming cost V 2 bases and J 1 base, with 5 bases left between them. This CDR3 reads CASSLQENTEAFF. CDR3 DNA sequence: TGTGCCAGCAGCTTACAGGAGAACACTGAAGCTTTCTTT.

The genes are TRBV5-1 and TRBJ2-7, with TRBD1 matching over 10 bases. J gave up 3 bases and V 5 bases, and 8 bases lay outside the gene matches. Germline values: CDR1 SGHRS, CDR2 YFSETQ. The CDR3 is made up of 15 amino acids. The CDR3 DNA follows: TGCGCCAGCAGGCCGACAGGGGGCCACCTCTACGAGCAGTACTTC. Amino acids: CASRPTGGHLYEQYF.

The chain couples TRBV11-2 to TRBJ2-7; 12 bases match TRBD1. Per germline, CDR1 SGHAT and CDR2 FQNNGV. CDR3 length: 15 residues. With V trimmed by 3 bases and J by 6 bases, 6 bases remained unmatched. The CDR3 reads CASSLAGTGGREQYF. The CDR3 region has the DNA TGTGCCAGCAGCTTGGCCGGGACAGGGGGCCGCGAGCAGTACTTC.

The chain combines TRBV2 with TRBJ1-1, with 8 bases aligning to TRBD1. The CDR3 contains 15 residues. Germline assignment: CDR1 SNHLY and CDR2 FYNNEI. The V and J ends lost 6 bases and 11 bases, in that order; junction bases with no gene match: 17. The CDR3 nucleotides read TGTGCCAGCAGGACCGGTGGACAGGGTCAAACTTGGGCTTTCTTT. Protein: CASRTGGQGQTWAFF.

The chain links TRBV24-1 to TRBJ2-1; 13 bases agree with TRBD2. This CDR3 contains 18 residues. Trimming cost V 4 bases and J 6 bases; bases outside gene matches: 11. CDR1 is KGHDR, CDR2 SFDVKD, per germline. The CDR3 region is CATSEPTSGRARGNEQFF. CDR3 nucleotides: TGTGCCACCAGTGAGCCCACTAGCGGGAGGGCACGGGGCAATGAGCAGTTCTTC.

Only a few counts were recorded for this clone. The genes are TRBV6-5 and TRBJ1-4; no clear D gene. The CDR3 is made up of 15 amino acids. The germline V and J ends were trimmed by 0 bases and 8 bases, with 13 bases remaining between them. Germline-derived CDR1 and CDR2 are MNHEY and SVGAGI. The CDR3 DNA sequence: TGTGCCAGCAGTTACTCTGACCCTCGAGGGGAAAAACTGTTTTTT. The encoded protein is CASSYSDPRGEKLFF.

V is TRBV7-2 and J is TRBJ2-1; 8 nucleotides line up with TRBD2. The CDR3 extends over 16 amino acids. V shed 1 base, J shed 9 bases, and the junction held 11 bases outside the gene matches. The germline gives CDR1 SGHTA, CDR2 FQGNSA. This CDR3 reads CASSLGAGRAESEQFF. CDR3 sequence (DNA): TGTGCCAGCAGCTTAGGCGCCGGGAGGGCCGAGAGTGAGCAGTTCTTC.

The rearrangement links TRBV3-1 (or the pseudogene TRBV3-2) to TRBJ2-5, with D perhaps TRBD1 (6 bases). Germline V gene data show CDR1 as LGHDT and CDR2 as YNNKEL (reference sequence). This CDR3 region has 16 residues. Trimming took 4 bases from V and 1 from J, leaving 16 bases between them. Written as DNA, the CDR3 is TGTGCCAGCAGCCCCCGGGCAGGGGCCCGCCAAGAGACCCAGTACTTC. Its protein product is CASSPRAGARQETQYF.